The next 25 T cell receptor beta chains were all read from a single sample in a study of T cells in Graves' hyperthyroidism and ophthalmopathy. Amplified regions were TCR beta CDR3 sequences from RNA transcripts. A first-round RT-PCR of the TCR CDR3 used the HTBI primer set. MiXCR, run by TCRdb on the multiplex PCR reads, gives a single entry per CDR3 protein. The data show about 290,000 distinct CDR3 sequences, about an eighth seen once. The sample taken for sequencing was blood. Receptors were obtained from a woman aged 40-49 years with Graves' hyperthyroidism.

V usage is TRBV6-1 and J usage is TRBJ2-7; perhaps D is TRBD1 or TRBD2 (5 bases each). Germline lookup yields CDR1 MNHNS and CDR2 SASEGT. This CDR3 is built from 16 residues. V lost 8 bases and J 3 bases, leaving 23 bases between the germline ends. The CDR3 reads CASPAVDPLGGYEQYF. CDR3 sequence (DNA): TGTGCCAGCCCTGCGGTTGACCCCCTTGGGGGCTACGAGCAGTACTTC.

The CDR3 spells CASSPGQRETNEKLFF. CDR3 in DNA: TGCGCCAGCAGCCCCGGACAGAGGGAAACTAATGAAAAACTGTTTTTT. V usage is TRBV5-1 and J usage is TRBJ1-4; D is possibly TRBD1 (6 bases). Germline assignment: CDR1 SGHRS and CDR2 YFSETQ. The CDR3 runs to 16 residues. Trimming took 4 bases from V and 1 from J, leaving 14 bases between them.

This clonotype was picked up many times. CDR3: CASSHPGGSQETQYF. The DNA of the CDR3 is TGTGCCAGCAGTCACCCGGGGGGGAGCCAAGAGACCCAGTACTTC. The V and J genes are TRBV12-3 or TRBV12-4 and TRBJ2-5; TRBD2 agrees at 8 bases. V dropped 5 bases and J dropped 1; count of bases not matched to a gene: 6. The CDR3 sequence is 15 residues long.

The sample holds many counts of this clonotype. The genes are TRBV12-5 and TRBJ1-2; D unresolved. The V end lost 3 bases, the J end lost 1 base, and 3 bases lay between the germline ends. CDR1 is LGHNT, CDR2 FRNRAP, per germline. This CDR3 is 12 amino acids long. CDR3 in DNA: TGTGCTAGTGGTTTTAGTAACTATGGCTACACCTTC. Its protein product is CASGFSNYGYTF.

This clonotype was seen a handful of times. The V gene is TRBV6-1, the J gene TRBJ2-1; 9 positions agree with TRBD2. Trimming cost V 5 bases and J 2 bases; bases outside gene matches: 4. There are 15 residues in the CDR3. CDR1 and CDR2 (germline): MNHNS, SASEGT. The CDR3 region has the DNA TGTGCCAGCAGTCCTACTAGCGGGCCCTACAATGAGCAGTTCTTC. Translating it yields CASSPTSGPYNEQFF.

A single count supports this clonotype. This sequence joins TRBV5-1 and TRBJ2-3, with TRBD2 matching over 7 bases. The CDR3 spans 14 residues. V was clipped by 1 base and J by 4 bases; unmatched bases: 3. Germline CDR1 and CDR2: SGHRS and YFSETQ. CDR3 DNA sequence: TGCGCCAGCAGCTTGACTAGCGCCTCAGATACGCAGTATTTT. Its protein product is CASSLTSASDTQYF.

This clonotype was counted many times. The J gene is TRBJ2-5, the V gene TRBV3-1; D not resolved. Germline V CDR1 and CDR2: LGHDT, YNNKEL (reference sequence). The CDR3 extends over 16 amino acids. The V end lost 4 bases, the J end lost 2 bases, and 17 bases lay between the germline ends. The CDR3 is CASSPSLRRVQETQYF. CDR3 bases: TGTGCCAGCAGCCCTTCCCTCCGACGGGTACAAGAGACCCAGTACTTC.

This clonotype came up many times. The chain links TRBV6-1 to TRBJ2-4; D is possibly TRBD1 or TRBD2 (5 bases each). V gave up 2 bases and J gave up 7 bases, with 12 bases separating them. The CDR3 totals 14 residues. The germline V gene encodes CDR1 MNHNS and CDR2 SASEGT. Here the CDR3 DNA reads TGTGCCAGCAGTGAATACCGGGACCCCAACATTCAGTACTTC. This codes for CASSEYRDPNIQYF.

In this sample, this clonotype turned up many times. The gene calls are TRBV10-3 and TRBJ2-2; weak D call: TRBD1 (6 bases). Germline V gene sequence: CDR1 ENHRY, CDR2 SYGVKD. V gave up 5 bases and J gave up 2 bases, with 12 bases separating them. This CDR3 has 15 amino acids. The CDR3 nucleotides read TGTGCCATCAGTACCGGGACAAGCAACACCGGGGAGCTGTTTTTT. Amino acids: CAISTGTSNTGELFF.

This clonotype was counted ten times or more. This rearrangement joins TRBV24-1 to TRBJ2-2; 7 bases map to TRBD2. J was trimmed by 3 bases and V by 6 bases; bases with no gene match: 6. Germline V gene data show CDR1 as KGHDR and CDR2 as SFDVKD. CDR3 length: 15 amino acids. The CDR3 here is CATSTAAGDTGELFF. CDR3 nucleotides: TGTGCCACCAGTACCGCCGCGGGAGACACCGGGGAGCTGTTTTTT.

DNA for the CDR3: TGCAGTGCGCGGGCCTCCGGGGCCAAAAACATTCAGTACTTC. Translating gives CSARASGAKNIQYF. The chain recombines TRBV20-1 with TRBJ2-4; D might be TRBD2 (5 bases). Between the trimmed V and J ends, which lost 6 bases and 1 base, there was a span of 13 bases. The CDR3 totals 14 residues. The germline CDR1 and CDR2 sequences are DFQATT and SNEGSKA (reference sequence).

This clonotype was detected a few times. This chain joins TRBV3-1 and TRBJ2-7; tentative D call: TRBD2 (5 bases). Germline CDR1 is LGHDT and CDR2 is YNNKEL (reference sequence). V shed 0 bases and J shed 2 bases, with 11 bases lying between them. This CDR3 spans 15 amino acids. The CDR3 DNA sequence: TGTGCCAGCAGCCAAGATACACTAGACCCCTACGAGCAGTACTTC. Translation: CASSQDTLDPYEQYF.

This clonotype was recorded many times. This rearrangement joins TRBV28 to TRBJ2-7, with 10 bases aligning to TRBD1. Per germline, CDR1 MDHEN and CDR2 SYDVKM. The ends lost 7 bases at V and 0 bases at J; junction bases unmatched: 9. The CDR3 runs 16 residues. CDR3 region: CASTQWGTGVSYEQYF. The CDR3 DNA follows: TGTGCCAGCACCCAATGGGGGACAGGGGTCTCCTACGAGCAGTACTTC.

The chain joins TRBV6-1 to TRBJ2-5, with 8 nucleotides matching TRBD1. J lost 4 bases, V lost 6 bases, and 7 bases had no gene match. The CDR3 is made up of 14 amino acids. Germline-derived CDR1 and CDR2 are MNHNS and SASEGT. The CDR3 region has the DNA TGTGCCAGCAGAAAAACAGGGGGGAGAGAGACCCAGTACTTC. Residues: CASRKTGGRETQYF.

This clonotype was observed at least ten times. The chain is built from TRBV15 and TRBJ1-1, with D tentatively TRBD1 (5 bases). Deletions cut 8 bases from V and 0 bases from J, with 10 bases between. Germline loops: CDR1 LNHNV, CDR2 YYDKDF (reference sequence). The length of the CDR3 is 13 residues. The CDR3 sequence: CATSRGMNTEAFF. DNA of the CDR3: TGTGCCACCTCAAGGGGCATGAACACTGAAGCTTTCTTT.

This clonotype was recorded a few times. This sequence joins TRBV6-1 and TRBJ2-7; 8 positions agree with TRBD2. This CDR3 is 14 amino acids long. Germline values: CDR1 MNHNS, CDR2 SASEGT. Trimming at V came to 2 bases and at J to 3 bases, leaving 3 bases not matched to a gene. The CDR3 region is CASSEPSGLYEQYF. The CDR3 nucleotides read TGTGCCAGCAGTGAACCTAGCGGGCTCTACGAGCAGTACTTC.

This clonotype showed up many times. This rearrangement joins TRBV3-1 to TRBJ1-1; TRBD1 matches at 10 bases. The CDR3 sequence is 15 residues long. Trimming removed 5 bases from V and 4 bases from J; junction bases left unmatched: 7. Germline V CDR1 and CDR2: LGHDT, YNNKEL (reference sequence). The CDR3 sequence: CASSYRDRGTTEAFF. The DNA of the CDR3 is TGTGCCAGCAGCTACCGGGACAGGGGTACCACTGAAGCTTTCTTT.

The chain employs TRBV14 and TRBJ1-1; D perhaps matches TRBD1 (6 bases). V was cut by 6 bases and J by 4 bases, with 15 bases left in between. The germline gives CDR1 SGHDN, CDR2 FVKESK. The CDR3 has 14 residues. CDR3 residues: CASRKQGVSTEAFF. The DNA for the CDR3 is TGTGCCAGCAGGAAACAGGGAGTAAGCACTGAAGCTTTCTTT.

In this sample, this clonotype turned up many times. The genes are TRBV20-1 and TRBJ2-2, with D perhaps matching TRBD1 (5 bases). The CDR3 length is 15 residues. Germline values: CDR1 DFQATT, CDR2 SNEGSKA (reference sequence). V lost 0 bases, J lost 1 base, and 9 bases lay in between. CDR3 coding DNA: TGCAGTGCTAGAGATCCAAGGGGGAACACCGGGGAGCTGTTTTTT. It specifies CSARDPRGNTGELFF.

There are a few counts of this clonotype. The CDR3 DNA reads as TGTGCCAGTAGTATGAGCAGGGGAGAGACCCAGTACTTC. It is translated as CASSMSRGETQYF. The chain joins TRBV19 to TRBJ2-5, with D maybe TRBD1 (6 bases). In germline, CDR1 is LNHDA, CDR2 SQIVND (reference sequence). With 3 bases removed from V and 4 bases from J, the gap between germline ends came to 9 bases. CDR3 length: 13 amino acids.

This clonotype was seen at least ten times. The chain links TRBV4-1 to TRBJ1-5; tentative D call: TRBD1 (5 bases). V was clipped by 4 bases and J by 5 bases, with 15 bases between them. Germline lookup yields CDR1 MGHRA and CDR2 YSYEKL. The CDR3 extends over 15 amino acids. The CDR3 sequence: CASSPVGGGDQPQHF. The CDR3, as DNA: TGCGCCAGCAGCCCGGTGGGAGGAGGGGATCAGCCCCAGCATTTT.

This clonotype was seen once. The V gene is TRBV30, the J gene TRBJ2-2, with 15 bases aligning to TRBD2. Germline loops: CDR1 GTSNPN, CDR2 SVGIG (reference sequence). The V and J ends lost 8 bases and 4 bases, in that order; junction bases with no gene match: 2. The CDR3 extends over 14 amino acids. CDR3 amino acids: CAGGLAGGTGELFF. CDR3 DNA: TGTGCCGGGGGACTAGCGGGAGGCACCGGGGAGCTGTTTTTT.

This clonotype was recorded at least ten times. The V and J genes are TRBV6-1 and TRBJ2-7; D is unresolved. Germline-derived CDR1 and CDR2 are MNHNS and SASEGT. The CDR3 is made up of 11 amino acids. V lost 5 bases to trimming and J lost 5 bases, with 7 bases between them. In DNA form, the CDR3 reads TGTGCCAGCAGTTCCTACGACGAGCAGTACTTC. It encodes CASSSYDEQYF.

This clonotype was counted at least ten times. The chain uses TRBV28 and TRBJ1-6, with 7 bases matching TRBD1. There are 13 residues in the CDR3. Germline CDR1 MDHEN, CDR2 SYDVKM. Unmatched junction bases numbered 8, after V lost 9 bases and J lost 9 bases. CDR3 in DNA: TGTGCCAGTACTATCTACAGGGGTTCACCCCTCCACTTT. Translation: CASTIYRGSPLHF.

Ten or more counts support this clonotype. The chain links TRBV12-3 or TRBV12-4 to TRBJ1-4; D ambiguous. This CDR3 has 14 residues. V lost 3 bases and J 6 bases, leaving 11 bases between the germline ends. Here the CDR3 reads CASSFSRPDEKLFF. The CDR3 region has the DNA TGTGCCAGCAGTTTCTCCAGGCCCGATGAAAAACTGTTTTTT.